This is a list of T cell receptor beta chains from one sample in a study of blood T cell repertoires in COVID-19. Profiled with immunoSEQ multiplex PCR; TCRdb holds only in-frame clones, not every one. The table shows approximately 50,000 clones, with 83% occurring only once. Sequenced material: peripheral blood. The receptors derive from a human donor in a cohort sampled during active COVID-19. The CDR3 runs from the conserved cysteine through the conserved F or W. A D gene is named only where the DNA matches it firmly. Size values are once, few and many counts, or a class for expanded clones, and some rows have none.

J: TRBJ2-6; size: .; D: .; V: TRBV7-6; CDR3: CASSLEVEGAAGANVLTF; DNA: TGTGCCAGCAGCTTAGAGGTGGAGGGGGCAGCTGGGGCCAACGTCCTGACTTTC
J: TRBJ2-1; size: .; D: TRBD1; V: TRBV28; CDR3: CASSSNDRGLVEQFF; DNA: TGTGCCAGCAGTTCAAACGACAGGGGGCTAGTTGAGCAGTTCTTC
J: TRBJ1-3; size: .; D: .; V: TRBV19; CDR3: CASRGVAKSGNTIYF; DNA: TGTGCCAGTAGGGGAGTGGCCAAATCTGGAAACACCATATATTTT
J: TRBJ2-5; size: .; D: .; V: TRBV5-1; CDR3: CASSLAARVGLETQYF; DNA: TGCGCCAGCAGCTTGGCAGCCAGGGTGGGTTTAGAGACCCAGTACTTC
J: TRBJ2-1; size: once; D: TRBD1; V: TRBV10-3; CDR3: CAISADPGQGFKGSYNEQFF; DNA: TGTGCCATCAGTGCGGACCCGGGACAGGGCTTTAAAGGCTCCTACAATGAGCAGTTCTTC
J: TRBJ1-5; size: .; D: TRBD1; V: TRBV6-6; CDR3: CASKAGTGIYQPQHF; DNA: TGTGCCAGCAAAGCCGGGACAGGGATTTATCAGCCCCAGCATTTT
J: TRBJ1-4; size: .; D: .; V: TRBV11-2; CDR3: CASSPNYSREEKLFF; DNA: TGTGCCAGCAGCCCGAACTATTCAAGGGAGGAAAAACTGTTTTTT
J: TRBJ2-7; size: .; D: .; V: TRBV30; CDR3: CAWTLQRGPYEQYF; DNA: TGTGCCTGGACCCTACAAAGAGGGCCCTACGAGCAGTACTTC
J: TRBJ2-7; size: .; D: .; V: TRBV25-1; CDR3: CASSGTREYF; DNA: TGTGCCAGCAGTGGGACGCGGGAGTACTTC
J: TRBJ2-7; size: .; D: TRBD2; V: TRBV19; CDR3: CASMGASGGPWGEQYF; DNA: TGTGCCAGTATGGGGGCTAGCGGGGGCCCCTGGGGCGAGCAGTACTTC
J: TRBJ1-1; size: .; D: .; V: TRBV11-3; CDR3: CASSLSWNTEAFF; DNA: TGTGCCAGCAGCTTATCATGGAACACTGAAGCTTTCTTT
J: TRBJ2-5; size: once; D: TRBD2; V: TRBV9; CDR3: CASSVGGLAGGQETQYF; DNA: TGTGCCAGCAGCGTAGGAGGACTAGCGGGGGGGCAAGAGACCCAGTACTTC
J: TRBJ2-7; size: .; D: .; V: TRBV24-1; CDR3: CATSNREYEQYF; DNA: TGTGCCACCAGCAACAGGGAATACGAGCAGTACTTC
J: TRBJ2-7; size: .; D: TRBD2; V: TRBV28; CDR3: CASSFGGGSYEQYF; DNA: TGTGCCAGCAGTTTCGGGGGGGGTTCCTACGAGCAGTACTTC
J: TRBJ2-7; size: .; D: TRBD2; V: TRBV5-4; CDR3: CASSPGLGTTYEQYF; DNA: TGTGCCAGCAGCCCCGGTTTGGGGACTACCTACGAGCAGTACTTC
J: TRBJ2-4; size: few; D: TRBD1; V: TRBV9; CDR3: CASSPGTGGIGTKNIQYF; DNA: TGTGCCAGCAGCCCCGGGACAGGGGGGATCGGGACCAAAAACATTCAGTACTTC
J: TRBJ1-1; size: .; D: .; V: TRBV21-1; CDR3: CASSKVLSRGDYCMNTEAFF; DNA: TGTGCCAGCAGCAAAGTATTATCCAGGGGGGATTATTGTATGAACACTGAAGCTTTCTTT
J: TRBJ2-5; size: few; D: TRBD2; V: TRBV6-2/TRBV6-3; CDR3: CASSYFLVSGGTDDQETQYF; DNA: TGTGCCAGCAGTTATTTCCTAGTCAGCGGGGGAACCGATGACCAAGAGACCCAGTACTTC
J: TRBJ1-1; size: few; D: .; V: TRBV19; CDR3: CASSGLRGTEAFF; DNA: TGTGCCAGTAGTGGCCTCCGGGGAACTGAAGCTTTCTTT
J: TRBJ1-2; size: .; D: TRBD1; V: TRBV2; CDR3: CASSERTGGASGYTF; DNA: TGTGCCAGCAGTGAAAGGACAGGGGGCGCATCTGGCTACACCTTC
J: TRBJ2-7; size: once; D: TRBD2; V: TRBV7-2; CDR3: CASSLLAGASYEQYF; DNA: TGTGCCAGCAGCTTACTAGCGGGTGCCTCCTACGAGCAGTACTTC
J: TRBJ1-1; size: .; D: .; V: TRBV9; CDR3: CASSVGGQGSEAFF; DNA: TGTGCCAGCAGCGTAGGGGGGCAAGGCTCTGAAGCTTTCTTT
J: TRBJ1-2; size: .; D: TRBD1; V: TRBV9; CDR3: CASSVGQGAAGYTF; DNA: TGTGCCAGCAGCGTAGGACAGGGGGCAGCTGGCTACACCTTC
J: TRBJ1-2; size: .; D: .; V: TRBV28; CDR3: CASSSGGGRVGSYGYTF; DNA: TGTGCCAGCAGCTCCGGGGGGGGGCGAGTAGGTAGCTATGGCTACACCTTC
J: TRBJ2-7; size: .; D: .; V: TRBV7-2; CDR3: CASSLVAPAYEQYF; DNA: TGTGCCAGCAGCTTAGTCGCCCCGGCCTACGAGCAGTACTTC
J: TRBJ2-3; size: .; D: .; V: TRBV5-1; CDR3: CASSQPPGVRAQYF; DNA: TGCGCCAGCAGCCAACCACCGGGGGTGCGGGCGCAGTATTTT
J: TRBJ1-1; size: .; D: TRBD1; V: TRBV28; CDR3: CATGLSTDRVAFF; DNA: TGTGCCACCGGGTTGTCTACGGACAGGGTCGCTTTCTTT
J: TRBJ2-7; size: .; D: .; V: TRBV2; CDR3: CASSVQGYEQYF; DNA: TGTGCCAGCAGTGTACAGGGCTACGAGCAGTACTTC
J: TRBJ1-2; size: few; D: TRBD1; V: TRBV28; CDR3: CASSSGQNYGYTF; DNA: TGTGCCAGCAGTTCGGGACAGAACTATGGCTACACCTTC
J: TRBJ2-1; size: .; D: .; V: TRBV7-6; CDR3: CASSSRRGAYNEQFF; DNA: TGTGCCAGCAGCTCGCGGCGGGGAGCCTACAATGAGCAGTTCTTC
J: TRBJ1-5; size: .; D: TRBD1; V: TRBV2; CDR3: CASTSTRDRVHQPQHF; DNA: TGTGCCAGCACTTCAACCCGGGACAGGGTCCATCAGCCCCAGCATTTT
J: TRBJ1-2; size: .; D: .; V: TRBV2; CDR3: CASSEKQNYGYTF; DNA: TGTGCCAGCAGTGAAAAACAGAACTATGGCTACACCTTC
J: TRBJ1-6; size: .; D: .; V: TRBV14; CDR3: CASSQSTGFSYNSPLHF; DNA: TGTGCCAGCAGCCAATCCACGGGATTTTCCTATAATTCACCCCTCCACTTT
J: TRBJ2-5; size: .; D: TRBD1; V: TRBV9; CDR3: CASSLWTGGAETQYF; DNA: TGTGCCAGCAGCCTATGGACAGGGGGCGCCGAGACCCAGTACTTC